These T cell receptor beta chains were read from a single sample in a study of blood T cell repertoires in COVID-19. Method: immunoSEQ multiplex PCR; TCRdb's copy keeps in-frame clones and lacks some. The sample has about 200,000 clones, over 75% seen once. Material for sequencing was peripheral blood. Every receptor here comes from a woman aged 40 to 50 who had recovered from COVID-19. The CDR3 runs from the conserved cysteine through the conserved F or W. The order of the fields is V gene, clone size, CDR3 protein. Rows give clone size only sometimes, using once, few, many, or a class for an expanded clone.

v_call: TRBV6-6; clone_size: NA; cdr3_aa: CASSSGLAVYEQYF
v_call: TRBV10-3; clone_size: NA; cdr3_aa: CATTRASGSYEQYF
v_call: TRBV29-1; clone_size: NA; cdr3_aa: CSVQGSGANVLTF
v_call: TRBV25-1; clone_size: NA; cdr3_aa: CASLTGGGGYTF
v_call: TRBV11-2; clone_size: NA; cdr3_aa: CASSLDVAGRAYEQYF
v_call: TRBV19; clone_size: NA; cdr3_aa: CASSGQVDQPQHF
v_call: TRBV7-8; clone_size: NA; cdr3_aa: CASSLVAGVPDTQYF
v_call: TRBV5-1; clone_size: once; cdr3_aa: CASSSDRFNSPLHF
v_call: TRBV5-1; clone_size: NA; cdr3_aa: CASSFQGYEQYF
v_call: TRBV18; clone_size: NA; cdr3_aa: CASSPPESEQFF
v_call: TRBV6-5; clone_size: NA; cdr3_aa: CATELGQGSDEQYF
v_call: TRBV3-1/TRBV3-2; clone_size: NA; cdr3_aa: CASSQSLRGGEEQFF
v_call: TRBV19; clone_size: NA; cdr3_aa: CASNGQGGGNQPQHF
v_call: TRBV3-1/TRBV3-2; clone_size: NA; cdr3_aa: CASSTSTSSYNEQFF
v_call: TRBV12-3/TRBV12-4; clone_size: NA; cdr3_aa: CASSFISGDTQYF
v_call: TRBV16; clone_size: once; cdr3_aa: CASSPPLLEQYF
v_call: TRBV19; clone_size: NA; cdr3_aa: CASSPGAGADTQYF
v_call: TRBV28; clone_size: few; cdr3_aa: CASSPPSGGGTEAFF
v_call: TRBV19; clone_size: few; cdr3_aa: CASSIAADNWGTEAFF
v_call: TRBV9; clone_size: NA; cdr3_aa: CASSGGDREPQHF
v_call: TRBV7-2; clone_size: NA; cdr3_aa: CASSVLRDRAINAFF
v_call: TRBV25-1; clone_size: NA; cdr3_aa: CASSLAGSTDTQYF
v_call: TRBV7-2; clone_size: NA; cdr3_aa: CASSFFDRGSSGANVLTF
v_call: TRBV29-1; clone_size: NA; cdr3_aa: CSVEVRQLNTEAFF
v_call: TRBV27; clone_size: NA; cdr3_aa: CASSDIQETQYF
v_call: TRBV12-3/TRBV12-4; clone_size: NA; cdr3_aa: CASSFVQGGFYTF
v_call: TRBV5-1; clone_size: NA; cdr3_aa: CASSSPSGTGTGELFF
v_call: TRBV6-5; clone_size: NA; cdr3_aa: CASSQRDRGNEQFF
v_call: TRBV5-1; clone_size: NA; cdr3_aa: CASSSTSGSYNEQFF
v_call: TRBV2; clone_size: NA; cdr3_aa: CASSEAIRGNTGELFF
v_call: TRBV2; clone_size: NA; cdr3_aa: CASSDQRLSSYEQYF
v_call: TRBV28; clone_size: NA; cdr3_aa: CASSDDRAAETQYF
v_call: TRBV19; clone_size: NA; cdr3_aa: CASSMSGGHYEQYF
v_call: TRBV19; clone_size: NA; cdr3_aa: CASSTTGLAGSRTQYF
v_call: TRBV24-1; clone_size: NA; cdr3_aa: CATSESAPDTQYF
v_call: TRBV2; clone_size: NA; cdr3_aa: CASKEGARSQPQHF
v_call: TRBV6-5; clone_size: NA; cdr3_aa: CASSLTGPAEAFF
v_call: TRBV7-2; clone_size: NA; cdr3_aa: CASRRGMNTEAFF
v_call: TRBV5-1; clone_size: NA; cdr3_aa: CASSHQGFGTEAFF
v_call: TRBV27; clone_size: NA; cdr3_aa: CASSFGQGNQPQHF
v_call: TRBV29-1; clone_size: NA; cdr3_aa: CSAANPTSGGYQETQYF